These T cell receptor beta chains were read from a single sample in a study of identical twins. TCRdb passed the 5' RACE reads through MiXCR, listing each CDR3 protein once. Of approximately 500,000 distinct CDR3 sequences in the sample, over 12% are singletons; the top ten hold roughly 0.44%. This same sample was also part of a study on yellow fever vaccine responses in identical twins.

Input material: CD4+ T cells sorted from blood. The source of these receptors is a woman aged 18 to 35 in good health. Both conserved end residues are part of each CDR3. D genes are given only for firm matches. Only part of the rows carry a size: once, few, many, or a class if the clone is expanded.

j_call: TRBJ2-4; clone_size: few; d_call: TRBD1; v_call: TRBV3-1; cdr3_nt: TGTGCCAGCAGCCATTCGGGACAGATTAAAAACATTCAGTACTTC; cdr3_aa: CASSHSGQIKNIQYF
j_call: TRBJ2-7; clone_size: few; d_call: -; v_call: TRBV7-9; cdr3_nt: TGTGCCAGCAGCTTAATCGACGGAGCCTACGAGCAGTACTTC; cdr3_aa: CASSLIDGAYEQYF
j_call: TRBJ2-1; clone_size: -; d_call: TRBD2; v_call: TRBV2; cdr3_nt: TGTGCCAGCAATCAGCGGGGTCGTTCGGATGAGCAGTTCTTC; cdr3_aa: CASNQRGRSDEQFF
j_call: TRBJ1-2; clone_size: many; d_call: -; v_call: TRBV3-1; cdr3_nt: TGTGCCAGCAGCCAAAACAGCTATGGCTACACCTTC; cdr3_aa: CASSQNSYGYTF
j_call: TRBJ2-5; clone_size: few; d_call: TRBD2; v_call: TRBV20-1; cdr3_nt: TGCAGTGCTAGAGTAGATAGCGGGAGACCAGAGACCCAGTACTTC; cdr3_aa: CSARVDSGRPETQYF
j_call: TRBJ2-7; clone_size: -; d_call: -; v_call: TRBV1; cdr3_nt: TGCACCAGCAGCCAAGGTCCCGGAGGGGTAGCGGGAGGGGTATACGAGCAGTACTTC; cdr3_aa: CTSSQGPGGVAGGVYEQYF
j_call: TRBJ2-1; clone_size: few; d_call: -; v_call: TRBV29-1; cdr3_nt: TGCAGCGTTGACAGGATTTACAATGAGCAGTTCTTC; cdr3_aa: CSVDRIYNEQFF
j_call: TRBJ1-1; clone_size: few; d_call: TRBD1; v_call: TRBV11-1; cdr3_nt: TGTGCCAGCAGCTTAGTCACCTTTGGACAGGGGGGGTCGGGAACTGAAGCTTTCTTT; cdr3_aa: CASSLVTFGQGGSGTEAFF
j_call: TRBJ2-1; clone_size: few; d_call: TRBD1; v_call: TRBV7-3; cdr3_nt: TGTGCCAGCAGCTTGACAGGGGATCCAAATGAGCAGTTCTTC; cdr3_aa: CASSLTGDPNEQFF
j_call: TRBJ2-1; clone_size: -; d_call: -; v_call: TRBV6-2/TRBV6-3; cdr3_nt: TGTGCCAGCAGTTACTCCTTGCTCCTAGCGAACCAGTTCTTC; cdr3_aa: CASSYSLLLANQFF
j_call: TRBJ1-2; clone_size: few; d_call: -; v_call: TRBV2; cdr3_nt: TGTGCCAGCAGCGGCCCTGGGTATGGCTACACCTTC; cdr3_aa: CASSGPGYGYTF
j_call: TRBJ2-1; clone_size: -; d_call: -; v_call: TRBV28; cdr3_nt: TGTGCCAGCACCCTGGGGGGCTCCTACAATGAGCAGTTCTTC; cdr3_aa: CASTLGGSYNEQFF
j_call: TRBJ2-7; clone_size: -; d_call: -; v_call: TRBV20-1; cdr3_nt: TGCAGTGCTACAGGGGCTTACGAGCAGTACTTC; cdr3_aa: CSATGAYEQYF
j_call: TRBJ1-2; clone_size: -; d_call: TRBD1; v_call: TRBV12-3/TRBV12-4; cdr3_nt: TGTGCCAGCAGTTTCGGAGGGGGCAGTAACTATGGCTACACCTTC; cdr3_aa: CASSFGGGSNYGYTF
j_call: TRBJ2-7; clone_size: few; d_call: TRBD2; v_call: TRBV20-1; cdr3_nt: TGCAGTGCGCGGGACGCCGGGGGGACCGAGCAGTACTTC; cdr3_aa: CSARDAGGTEQYF
j_call: TRBJ1-1; clone_size: few; d_call: -; v_call: TRBV7-9; cdr3_nt: TGTGCCAGCAGCGCGAATCCAAACACTGAAGTTTTCTTT; cdr3_aa: CASSANPNTEVFF
j_call: TRBJ2-7; clone_size: -; d_call: -; v_call: TRBV7-8; cdr3_nt: TGTGCCAGCAGCCCATGGACCGTATCCTCCTACGAGCAGTACTTC; cdr3_aa: CASSPWTVSSYEQYF
j_call: TRBJ2-2; clone_size: -; d_call: TRBD1; v_call: TRBV5-1; cdr3_nt: TGCGCCAGCAGCACCGGACAGGGTTTGTCCGGGGAGCTGTTTTTT; cdr3_aa: CASSTGQGLSGELFF
j_call: TRBJ2-7; clone_size: -; d_call: -; v_call: TRBV20-1; cdr3_nt: TGCAGTGCCCCCCGTGGTGGTCGCGGCTACGAGCAGTACTTC; cdr3_aa: CSAPRGGRGYEQYF
j_call: TRBJ2-1; clone_size: -; d_call: -; v_call: TRBV5-1; cdr3_nt: TGCGCCAGCAGCTTGGCAGTAATAGGGGGGGATGAGCAGTTCTTC; cdr3_aa: CASSLAVIGGDEQFF
j_call: TRBJ2-2; clone_size: few; d_call: -; v_call: TRBV24-1; cdr3_nt: TGTGCCACCAGTGACACGACAGCATACGGAGCGAACACCGGGGAGCTGTTTTTT; cdr3_aa: CATSDTTAYGANTGELFF
j_call: TRBJ2-1; clone_size: few; d_call: -; v_call: TRBV10-3; cdr3_nt: TGTGCCATCAGTGAGGGTTTCCTTGGCGAGTTCTTC; cdr3_aa: CAISEGFLGEFF
j_call: TRBJ2-2; clone_size: -; d_call: -; v_call: TRBV3-1; cdr3_nt: TGTGCCAGCAGCCGGGACTTACCGAACACCGGGGAGCTGTTTTTT; cdr3_aa: CASSRDLPNTGELFF
j_call: TRBJ2-3; clone_size: few; d_call: TRBD1; v_call: TRBV5-1; cdr3_nt: TGCGCCAGCAGCTTGGCTGACAGGGGAGGCACAGATACGCAGTATTTT; cdr3_aa: CASSLADRGGTDTQYF
j_call: TRBJ1-5; clone_size: -; d_call: -; v_call: TRBV3-1; cdr3_nt: TGTGCCAGCAGCTCAGGGTTTGGCAATCAGCCCCAGCATTTT; cdr3_aa: CASSSGFGNQPQHF
j_call: TRBJ2-1; clone_size: -; d_call: -; v_call: TRBV7-8; cdr3_nt: TGTGCCAGCAGCTTAGCCCGGATGACCTACAATGAGCAGTTCTTC; cdr3_aa: CASSLARMTYNEQFF
j_call: TRBJ2-3; clone_size: many; d_call: -; v_call: TRBV24-1; cdr3_nt: TGTGCCACCAGTGACCCTGACAGCACAGATACGCAGTATTTT; cdr3_aa: CATSDPDSTDTQYF
j_call: TRBJ1-5; clone_size: many; d_call: TRBD1; v_call: TRBV6-2/TRBV6-3; cdr3_nt: TGTGCCAGCAGACTAACAGGGGGGGGCAATCAGCCCCAGCATTTT; cdr3_aa: CASRLTGGGNQPQHF
j_call: TRBJ2-3; clone_size: few; d_call: TRBD1; v_call: TRBV20-1; cdr3_nt: TGCAGTGCTGAGGACAGGGGCACAGATACGCAGTATTTT; cdr3_aa: CSAEDRGTDTQYF
j_call: TRBJ2-1; clone_size: -; d_call: -; v_call: TRBV5-1; cdr3_nt: TGCGCCAGCAGCTTCGGACGGACAAGCTCCTACAATGAGCAGTTCTTC; cdr3_aa: CASSFGRTSSYNEQFF
j_call: TRBJ2-7; clone_size: few; d_call: -; v_call: TRBV29-1; cdr3_nt: TGCAGCGGCGGGGAATACGAGCAGTACTTC; cdr3_aa: CSGGEYEQYF
j_call: TRBJ2-1; clone_size: -; d_call: TRBD1; v_call: TRBV6-2/TRBV6-3; cdr3_nt: TGTGCCAGCAGAATACTCGGGACAGGGACCTACAATGAGCAGTTCTTC; cdr3_aa: CASRILGTGTYNEQFF
j_call: TRBJ2-3; clone_size: -; d_call: -; v_call: TRBV5-1; cdr3_nt: TGCGCCAGCAGCTTGGGGGGCCGAGGAATCACAGATACGCAGTATTTT; cdr3_aa: CASSLGGRGITDTQYF
j_call: TRBJ1-5; clone_size: -; d_call: TRBD1; v_call: TRBV2; cdr3_nt: TGTGCCAGCAGTGAAGTGACAGGGACAAATCAGCCCCAGCATTTT; cdr3_aa: CASSEVTGTNQPQHF
j_call: TRBJ1-1; clone_size: few; d_call: -; v_call: TRBV7-2; cdr3_nt: TGTGCCAGCAGCTTAGCAGTCTACACTGAAGCTTTCTTT; cdr3_aa: CASSLAVYTEAFF
j_call: TRBJ2-1; clone_size: -; d_call: -; v_call: TRBV2; cdr3_nt: TGTGCCAGCCGTAGGGGGGGAGCTTACAATGAGCAGTTCTTC; cdr3_aa: CASRRGGAYNEQFF
j_call: TRBJ2-5; clone_size: -; d_call: -; v_call: TRBV12-3/TRBV12-4; cdr3_nt: TGTGCCAGCAGTTTCAGTAACGAAGAGACCCAGTACTTC; cdr3_aa: CASSFSNEETQYF
j_call: TRBJ2-7; clone_size: -; d_call: TRBD1; v_call: TRBV25-1; cdr3_nt: TGTGCCAGCAGTGGGACAGGGTCTCTGTCCTACGAGCAGTACTTC; cdr3_aa: CASSGTGSLSYEQYF
j_call: TRBJ2-3; clone_size: many; d_call: -; v_call: TRBV6-1; cdr3_nt: TGTGCCAGCAGCATCGGACAGTCCACAGATACGCAGTATTTT; cdr3_aa: CASSIGQSTDTQYF
j_call: TRBJ2-3; clone_size: -; d_call: -; v_call: TRBV12-3/TRBV12-4; cdr3_nt: TGTGCCAGCAGCCCCCCAGGGATAAAAACAGATACGCAGTATTTT; cdr3_aa: CASSPPGIKTDTQYF
j_call: TRBJ2-7; clone_size: -; d_call: TRBD1; v_call: TRBV10-3; cdr3_nt: TGTGCCATCAGTGAACAGACAGGGGAGAAGGGGCAGTACTTC; cdr3_aa: CAISEQTGEKGQYF
j_call: TRBJ1-5; clone_size: few; d_call: TRBD1; v_call: TRBV15; cdr3_nt: TGTGCCACCAGCAGAGGGCAGGGGGCCGGTCAGCCCCAGCATTTT; cdr3_aa: CATSRGQGAGQPQHF
j_call: TRBJ1-1; clone_size: -; d_call: -; v_call: TRBV5-6; cdr3_nt: TGTGCCAGCAGCTTATCCGGACCGCCGAACAGGGAAGCTTTCTTT; cdr3_aa: CASSLSGPPNREAFF
j_call: TRBJ2-2; clone_size: -; d_call: TRBD2; v_call: TRBV6-1; cdr3_nt: TGTGCCAGCCGGGGGGAGCCTAACACCGGGGAGCTGTTTTTT; cdr3_aa: CASRGEPNTGELFF
j_call: TRBJ2-7; clone_size: -; d_call: -; v_call: TRBV10-3; cdr3_nt: TGTGCCATCAGTGATCAGGGTACCTACGAGCAGTACTTC; cdr3_aa: CAISDQGTYEQYF
j_call: TRBJ2-2; clone_size: few; d_call: TRBD2; v_call: TRBV6-1; cdr3_nt: TGTGCCAGCAAAAGCGGGGGGGCAACCGGGGAGCTGTTTTTT; cdr3_aa: CASKSGGATGELFF
j_call: TRBJ2-7; clone_size: -; d_call: TRBD2; v_call: TRBV20-1; cdr3_nt: TGCAGTGCTAGAAACCCTATACTAGCGGGAAGCTCCTACGAGCAGTACTTC; cdr3_aa: CSARNPILAGSSYEQYF
j_call: TRBJ1-4; clone_size: -; d_call: -; v_call: TRBV3-1; cdr3_nt: TGTGCCAGCAGCCAAGTTAGGATTACTAATGAAAAACTGTTTTTT; cdr3_aa: CASSQVRITNEKLFF
j_call: TRBJ2-2; clone_size: few; d_call: -; v_call: TRBV28; cdr3_nt: TGTGCCAGCAGCTTGATAGGGACAACCACCGGGGAGCTGTTTTTT; cdr3_aa: CASSLIGTTTGELFF
j_call: TRBJ2-1; clone_size: few; d_call: TRBD2; v_call: TRBV5-4; cdr3_nt: TGTGCCAGCAGCTGGGGACTAGAATCAGTCGTCAATGAGCAGTTCTTC; cdr3_aa: CASSWGLESVVNEQFF
j_call: TRBJ1-1; clone_size: few; d_call: -; v_call: TRBV28; cdr3_nt: TGTGCCAGCACCATTAGTGCGGGGAGGGGGGACACTGAAGCTTTCTTT; cdr3_aa: CASTISAGRGDTEAFF
j_call: TRBJ2-2; clone_size: few; d_call: -; v_call: TRBV12-3/TRBV12-4; cdr3_nt: TGTGCCAGCACCCTTGGATGGGGGAAGGGTACCGGGGAGCTGTTTTTT; cdr3_aa: CASTLGWGKGTGELFF
j_call: TRBJ1-1; clone_size: -; d_call: -; v_call: TRBV20-1; cdr3_nt: TGCAGTGCTAGTCGCAGGGGATGGACTGAAGCTTTCTTT; cdr3_aa: CSASRRGWTEAFF
j_call: TRBJ2-2; clone_size: -; d_call: -; v_call: TRBV12-3/TRBV12-4; cdr3_nt: TGTGCCAGCATGAGAGGTGCGAACACCGGGGAGCTGTTTTTT; cdr3_aa: CASMRGANTGELFF
j_call: TRBJ2-1; clone_size: -; d_call: -; v_call: TRBV11-2; cdr3_nt: TGTGCCAGCAGCAAGAGGGGAAATGAGCAGTTCTTC; cdr3_aa: CASSKRGNEQFF
j_call: TRBJ2-2; clone_size: few; d_call: -; v_call: TRBV13; cdr3_nt: TGTGCCAGCAGCCCCGGGGGCTCGCGGCCTGGGGAGCTGTTTTTT; cdr3_aa: CASSPGGSRPGELFF
j_call: TRBJ1-1; clone_size: few; d_call: -; v_call: TRBV5-6; cdr3_nt: TGTGCCAGCAGCTTAGAACCCACACAGAACACTGAAGCTTTCTTT; cdr3_aa: CASSLEPTQNTEAFF
j_call: TRBJ2-7; clone_size: few; d_call: -; v_call: TRBV7-9; cdr3_nt: TGTGCCAGCAGCTTAGTTCAGGGCCACGAGCAGTACTTC; cdr3_aa: CASSLVQGHEQYF